The present T cell receptor beta chain was sequenced within a study of post-analysis software for immune sequencing data. Study-wide points: A handful of TRBV segments (TRBV5-6, TRBV5-1 and TRBV20-1 among them) occurred more frequently in patients than in controls. Controls' normalized Chao1 diversity significantly exceeded that of multiple sclerosis patients.

Comment on this clonotype: Antigen specificity is unknown.

The library was made from cDNA and included unique molecular identifiers. TCRdb re-derived calls from the PCR reads in MiXCR, one entry per CDR3 protein. This sample has about 200,000 distinct CDR3 sequences, with 25% to 30% found just once. CDR1 is DFQATT, CDR2 SNEGSKA, per germline (reference sequence). The CDR3 is 14 residues long. The J segment lost 6 bases and the V segment lost 0 bases, leaving 7 bases of the junction unmatched. Sequences were obtained from blood. The chain uses TRBV20-1 and TRBJ2-7; 8 bases are a match to TRBD1. This TCR derives from a girl aged 2-17 years with multiple sclerosis. The CDR3 region has the DNA TGCAGTGCTAGAGATCAGAACAGGGGGGCCGAGCAGTACTTC. Translated: CSARDQNRGAEQYF.